The clone carrying this TCR beta chain was counted ten times or more. Its antigen is still unknown. These data come from a study of neurological immune-mediated disorders. Findings of the study overall: The study phylogenetically grouped the repertoires of 18 of 34 multiple sclerosis patients into one related-CDR3 cluster, a possible signature. CDR3 amino acid sequences of expanded clones were not shared across subjects, a result suggesting private repertoires in all groups.

The study built sorted libraries from around 1 million CD4+ or CD8+ T cells. A single record per CDR3 protein comes from TCRdb applying MiXCR to the 5' RACE reads. Of tens of thousands of distinct CDR3 sequences in the sample, just under 6% were seen once. This CDR3 is 15 amino acids long. V dropped 3 bases and J dropped 1 base, with 10 bases sitting between them. This sequence was found in a woman under 30 with multiple sclerosis. The sample comprised CD4+ T cells from blood. The chain links TRBV12-3 or TRBV12-4 to TRBJ1-5; the D gene is possibly TRBD1 (5 bases). The CDR3 loop reads CASSFRGGSNQPQHF. The CDR3 coding sequence is TGTGCCAGCAGTTTTCGGGGCGGGAGCAATCAGCCCCAGCATTTT.